Below, 12 T cell receptor beta chains from the same sample are listed, as sequenced in a study of Ad26.COV2.S vaccination and SARS-CoV-2 variants. The treatment here: some 20 received Ad26.COV2.S at low or high dose, single or two shots; about five received placebo; per-sample allocation not given. Sampling happened 63 days after the first vaccine or placebo injection. The assay was immunoSEQ multiplex PCR, and TCRdb's table has in-frame clones only and misses some. The sample has hundreds of thousands of clones, 83% seen once. Sequenced here: peripheral blood, sampled in a trial of Ad26.COV2.S vaccine versus placebo. These receptors were obtained from a person aged 18-65 years who received the Ad26.COV2.S COVID-19 vaccine or a placebo.

CDR3 DNA: TGTGCCAGCAGCTTATGGGGTAAAGACTCTGGAAACACCATATATTTT. The encoded protein is CASSLWGKDSGNTIYF. The J gene is TRBJ1-3, the V gene TRBV11-2; no firm D call. Germline lookup yields CDR1 SGHAT and CDR2 FQNNGV. V lost 2 bases and J 0 bases, leaving 11 bases between the germline ends. The CDR3 contains 16 residues.

V usage is TRBV7-9 and J usage is TRBJ1-4; D perhaps matches TRBD1 (5 bases). The CDR3 consists of 13 residues. Between the trimmed V and J ends, which lost 5 bases and 8 bases, there was a span of 12 bases. The germline V gene has CDR1 SEHNR and CDR2 FQNEAQ (reference sequence). The CDR3 protein is CASSLSSGEKLFF. CDR3 DNA: TGTGCCAGCAGCCTTAGCTCAGGGGAAAAACTGTTTTTT.

CDR3 region: CASSWEFGSPSYEQYF. The CDR3 DNA reads TGTGCCAGCAGCTGGGAGTTCGGGAGTCCCTCCTACGAGCAGTACTTC. V usage is TRBV11-2 and J usage is TRBJ2-7; D is possibly TRBD2 (6 bases). The ends were cut back, 4 bases at V and 0 bases at J, with 16 bases in the middle. This CDR3 region has 16 residues. Germline V gives CDR1 SGHAT, CDR2 FQNNGV.

The chain uses TRBV11-3 and TRBJ2-3; no definite D call. Germline CDR1 reads SGHNT; CDR2 reads YENEEA. V lost 5 bases, J lost 9 bases, and 12 bases lay in between. This CDR3 contains 12 residues. The CDR3 is CASSHRVGTQYF. CDR3 coding DNA: TGTGCCAGCAGCCATCGGGTGGGGACGCAGTATTTT.

J is TRBJ2-3 and V is TRBV5-1, with 8 nucleotides matching TRBD2. The length of the CDR3 is 15 residues. CDR1 is SGHRS, CDR2 YFSETQ, per germline. V was pared by 0 bases and J by 6 bases, with 6 bases of the junction left unmatched. The CDR3 DNA sequence: TGCGCCAGCAGCTTGGCCAGCGGGGGTTTCGATACGCAGTATTTT. As protein: CASSLASGGFDTQYF. The full variable domain, completed using reference TRBV5-1 and TRBJ2-3, is KAGVTQTPRYLIKTRGQQVTLSCSPISGHRSVSWYQQTPGQGLQFLFEYFSETQRNKGNFPGRFSGRQFSNSRSEMNVSTLELGDSALYLCASSLASGGFDTQYFGPGTRLTVL.

The chain links TRBV27 to TRBJ2-1; D may be TRBD2 (6 bases). Deletions cut 3 bases from V and 0 bases from J, with 12 bases between. This CDR3 is built from 16 residues. Germline-derived CDR1 and CDR2 are MNHEY and SMNVEV (reference sequence). CDR3 in DNA: TGTGCCAGCAGTTTTAAGCGGGCGAGCTCCTACAATGAGCAGTTCTTC. This encodes CASSFKRASSYNEQFF.

This chain uses TRBV21-1 with TRBJ2-5; TRBD1 is taken as the D call from the table, unchecked against the DNA. TRBV21-1 is given as a pseudogene. This CDR3 has 16 residues. The CDR3 nucleotides read TGTGCCAGCAGCAAGGATATGGGGGCAAAGGTGGAGACCCAGTACTTC. Protein sequence: CASSKDMGAKVETQYF.

The chain employs TRBV5-6 and TRBJ1-4; TRBD1 matches at 8 bases. Germline V CDR1 and CDR2: SGHDT, YYEEEE. This CDR3 has 17 residues. V was clipped by 1 base and J by 7 bases; unmatched bases: 12. For the CDR3, the DNA is TGTGCCAGCAGCTTGTACGCAGGGGGCCGAGGAGGTGAAAAACTGTTTTTT. Residues: CASSLYAGGRGGEKLFF.

This rearrangement joins TRBV18 to TRBJ2-1; D gene ambiguous. Germline V gene data show CDR1 as KGHSH and CDR2 as LQKENI. The CDR3 has 13 amino acids. V lost 0 bases and J 9 bases, leaving 9 bases between the germline ends. CDR3 region: CASSPPARLEQFF. The CDR3, as DNA: TGTGCCAGCTCACCACCCGCCCGTCTTGAGCAGTTCTTC.

The chain is built from TRBV6-6 and TRBJ1-1; 8 bases are a match to TRBD1. From germline, CDR1 is MNHNY and CDR2 SVGAGI (reference sequence). Unmatched junction bases numbered 3, after V lost 11 bases and J lost 4 bases. The CDR3 covers 11 residues. The CDR3 loop is CAGGQGTEAFF. CDR3 DNA sequence: TGTGCCGGCGGACAGGGCACTGAAGCTTTCTTT.

The chain combines TRBV6-1 with TRBJ1-2; D not certain. The germline V and J ends were trimmed by 3 bases and 0 bases, with 8 bases remaining between them. Per the germline V gene, CDR1 is MNHNS and CDR2 is SASEGT. CDR3 length: 14 residues. Written as DNA, the CDR3 is TGTGCCAGCAGTGAGGGCAGAGCTAACTATGGCTACACCTTC. This translates into CASSEGRANYGYTF.

The chain links TRBV7-2 to TRBJ2-3; 8 nucleotides agree with TRBD2. The CDR3 extends over 15 amino acids. Germline CDR1 is SGHTA and CDR2 is FQGNSA. Trimming cost V 5 bases and J 5 bases; bases outside gene matches: 9. CDR3 bases: TGTGCCAGCAGCGTACGGGGGGGCCTTGGAGATACGCAGTATTTT. It codes for CASSVRGGLGDTQYF.